This T cell receptor (beta chain) derives from a study of shared clonotypes between healthy human individuals. Study-level points and caveats: In this cohort, only blood was sampled, and tissue repertoires likely differ.

The CDR3 contains 15 residues. V was pared by 4 bases and J by 8 bases, with 23 bases between. The germline CDR1 and CDR2 sequences are SQVTM and ANQGSEA. Genomic DNA from each subset was divided evenly over several immunoSEQ plates. Clones were sequenced by immunoSEQ multiplex PCR, and TCRdb holds only the in-frame ones, with some missing. Of about 1 million clones listed, about 77% are singletons. Only a few counts were recorded for this clone. As yet, its antigen is unknown. The source is a young man in good health. The chain has TRBV29-1 and TRBJ1-2; weak D call: TRBD1 (5 bases). Material: memory CD4+ T cells sorted from blood. Subset reported: CD45RA-negative fraction. The CDR3 DNA reads TGCAGCGTTGCGGGTATGGGCAGGGAGAAGGTGGGCTACACCTTC. Its translation: CSVAGMGREKVGYTF.